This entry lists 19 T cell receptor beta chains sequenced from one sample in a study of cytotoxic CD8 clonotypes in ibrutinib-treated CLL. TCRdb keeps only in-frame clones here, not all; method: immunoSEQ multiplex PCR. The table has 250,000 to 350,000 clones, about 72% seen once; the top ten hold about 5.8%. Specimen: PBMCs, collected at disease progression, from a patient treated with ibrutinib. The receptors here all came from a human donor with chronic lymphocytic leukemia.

The CDR3 reads CAISVDRGHGGYTF. The CDR3 bases are TGTGCCATCAGTGTAGACAGGGGGCACGGCGGCTACACCTTC. The rearrangement joins TRBV10-3 to TRBJ1-2; 10 bases map to TRBD1. This CDR3 spans 14 amino acids. V trimming: 4 bases; J trimming: 8 bases; junction bases outside the gene matches: 7. Germline-derived CDR1 and CDR2 are ENHRY and SYGVKD.

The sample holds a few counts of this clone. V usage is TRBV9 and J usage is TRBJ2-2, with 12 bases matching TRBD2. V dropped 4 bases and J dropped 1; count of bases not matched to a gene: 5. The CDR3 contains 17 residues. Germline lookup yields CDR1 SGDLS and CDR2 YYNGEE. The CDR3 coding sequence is TGTGCCAGCAGCAAGGGACTAGCGGGTGGGAACACCGGGGAGCTGTTTTTT. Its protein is CASSKGLAGGNTGELFF.

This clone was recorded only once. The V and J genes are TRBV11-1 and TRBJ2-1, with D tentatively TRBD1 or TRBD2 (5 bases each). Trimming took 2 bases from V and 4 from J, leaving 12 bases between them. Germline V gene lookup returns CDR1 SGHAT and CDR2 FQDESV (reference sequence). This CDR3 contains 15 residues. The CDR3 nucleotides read TGTGCCAGCAGCTTACTAGGGGACCATTACAATGAGCAGTTCTTC. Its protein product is CASSLLGDHYNEQFF. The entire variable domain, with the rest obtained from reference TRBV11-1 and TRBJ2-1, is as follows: EAEVAQSPRYKITEKSQAVAFWCDPISGHATLYWYRQILGQGPELLVQFQDESVVDDSQLPKDRFSAERLKGVDSTLKIQPAELGDSAMYLCASSLLGDHYNEQFFGPGTRLTVL.

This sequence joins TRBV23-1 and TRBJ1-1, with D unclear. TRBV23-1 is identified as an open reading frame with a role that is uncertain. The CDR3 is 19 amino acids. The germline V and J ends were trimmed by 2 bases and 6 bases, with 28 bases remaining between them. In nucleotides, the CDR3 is TGCGCCAGCAGTCAACCCAAGGTCCCCAGGTGTAACCACGTCGCTGAAGCTTTCTTT. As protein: CASSQPKVPRCNHVAEAFF.

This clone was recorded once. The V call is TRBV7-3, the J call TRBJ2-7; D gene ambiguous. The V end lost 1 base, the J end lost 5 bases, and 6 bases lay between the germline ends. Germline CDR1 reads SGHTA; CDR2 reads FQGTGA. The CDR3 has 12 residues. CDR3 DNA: TGTGCCAGCAGCTTAAGAGTCCACGAGCAGTACTTC. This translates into CASSLRVHEQYF.

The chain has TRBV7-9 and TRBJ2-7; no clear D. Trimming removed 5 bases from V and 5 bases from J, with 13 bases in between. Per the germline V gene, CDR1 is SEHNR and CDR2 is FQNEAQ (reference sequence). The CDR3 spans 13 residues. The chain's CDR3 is CASSPDPFNEQYF. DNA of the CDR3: TGTGCCAGCAGCCCCGATCCGTTCAACGAGCAGTACTTC.

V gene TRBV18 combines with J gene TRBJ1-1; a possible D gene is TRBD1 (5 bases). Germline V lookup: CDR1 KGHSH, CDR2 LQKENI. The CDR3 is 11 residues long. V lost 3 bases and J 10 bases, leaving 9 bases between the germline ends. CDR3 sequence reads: CASSPGTLAFF. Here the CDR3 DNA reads TGTGCCAGCTCACCCGGGACTCTAGCTTTCTTT.

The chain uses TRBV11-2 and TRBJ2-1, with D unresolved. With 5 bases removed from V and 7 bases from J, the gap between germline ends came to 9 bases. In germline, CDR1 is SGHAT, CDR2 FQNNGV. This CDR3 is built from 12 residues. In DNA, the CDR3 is TGTGCCAGCAGCCTGGGTATGAATGAGCAGTTCTTC. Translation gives CASSLGMNEQFF. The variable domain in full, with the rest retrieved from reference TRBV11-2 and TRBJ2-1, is EAGVAQSPRYKIIEKRQSVAFWCNPISGHATLYWYQQILGQGPKLLIQFQNNGVVDDSQLPKDRFSAERLKGVDSTLKIQPAKLEDSAVYLCASSLGMNEQFFGPGTRLTVL.

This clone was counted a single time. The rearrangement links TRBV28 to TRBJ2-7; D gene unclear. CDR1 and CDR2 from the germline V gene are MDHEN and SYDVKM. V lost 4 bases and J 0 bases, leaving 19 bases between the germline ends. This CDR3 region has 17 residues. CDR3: CASSSTSAGHRSYEQYF. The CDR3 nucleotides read TGTGCCAGCAGTTCCACCTCGGCTGGGCACCGCTCCTACGAGCAGTACTTC.

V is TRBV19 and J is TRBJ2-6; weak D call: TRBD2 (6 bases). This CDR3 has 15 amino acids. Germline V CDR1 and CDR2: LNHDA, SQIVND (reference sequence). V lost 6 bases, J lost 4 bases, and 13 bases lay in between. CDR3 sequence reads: CASREGPWGANVLTF. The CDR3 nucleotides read TGTGCCAGTAGGGAGGGTCCCTGGGGGGCCAACGTCCTGACTTTC. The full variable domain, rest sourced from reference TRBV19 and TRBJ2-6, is DGGITQSPKYLFRKEGQNVTLSCEQNLNHDAMYWYRQDPGQGLRLIYYSQIVNDFQKGDIAEGYSVSREKKESFPLTVTSAQKNPTAFYLCASREGPWGANVLTFGAGSRLTVL.

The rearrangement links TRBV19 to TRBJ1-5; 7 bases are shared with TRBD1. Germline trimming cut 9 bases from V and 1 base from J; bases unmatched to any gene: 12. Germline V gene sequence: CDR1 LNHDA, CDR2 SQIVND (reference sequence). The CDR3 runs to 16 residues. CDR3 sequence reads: CASEEVTGKSNQPQHF. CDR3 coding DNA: TGTGCCAGCGAAGAGGTGACAGGGAAGAGCAATCAGCCCCAGCATTTT.

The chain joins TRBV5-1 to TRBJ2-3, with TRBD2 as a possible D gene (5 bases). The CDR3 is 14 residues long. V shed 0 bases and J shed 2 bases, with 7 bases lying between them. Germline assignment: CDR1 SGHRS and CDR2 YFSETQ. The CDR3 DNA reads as TGCGCCAGCAGCTTGGCGGGGTACACAGATACGCAGTATTTT. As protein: CASSLAGYTDTQYF.

The CDR3 here is CASGREYQETQYF. CDR3 coding DNA: TGTGCCAGCGGACGCGAGTACCAAGAGACCCAGTACTTC. This rearrangement joins TRBV6-1 to TRBJ2-5; D gene unclear. CDR3 size: 13 residues. V was trimmed by 8 bases and J by 0 bases, leaving 10 bases between them. CDR1 is MNHNS and CDR2 is SASEGT in the germline V gene.

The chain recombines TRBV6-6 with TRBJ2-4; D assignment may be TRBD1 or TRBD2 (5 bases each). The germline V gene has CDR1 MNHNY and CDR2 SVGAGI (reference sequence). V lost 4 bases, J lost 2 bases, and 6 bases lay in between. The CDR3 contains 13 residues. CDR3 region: CASSLGPKNIQYF. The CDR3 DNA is TGTGCCAGCAGTTTGGGACCCAAAAACATTCAGTACTTC.

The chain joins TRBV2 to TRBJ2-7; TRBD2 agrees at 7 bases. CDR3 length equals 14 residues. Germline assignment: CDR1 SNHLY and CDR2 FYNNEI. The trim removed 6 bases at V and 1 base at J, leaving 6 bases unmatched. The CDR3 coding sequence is TGTGCCAGCAGGCGGGGGACCGAGTCCTACGAGCAGTACTTC. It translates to CASRRGTESYEQYF.

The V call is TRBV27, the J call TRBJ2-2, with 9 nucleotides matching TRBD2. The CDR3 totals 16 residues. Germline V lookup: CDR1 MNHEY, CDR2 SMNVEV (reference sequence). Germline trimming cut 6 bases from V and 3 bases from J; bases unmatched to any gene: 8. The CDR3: CASSLKASGDTGELFF. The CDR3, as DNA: TGTGCCAGCAGCCTAAAGGCTAGCGGGGACACCGGGGAGCTGTTTTTT.

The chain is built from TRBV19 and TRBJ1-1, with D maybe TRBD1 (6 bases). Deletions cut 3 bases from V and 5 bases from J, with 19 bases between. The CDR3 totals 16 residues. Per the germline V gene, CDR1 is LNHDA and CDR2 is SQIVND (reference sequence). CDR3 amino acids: CASSISRTGALTEAFF. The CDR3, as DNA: TGTGCCAGTAGTATCTCGCGTACGGGGGCTCTAACTGAAGCTTTCTTT.

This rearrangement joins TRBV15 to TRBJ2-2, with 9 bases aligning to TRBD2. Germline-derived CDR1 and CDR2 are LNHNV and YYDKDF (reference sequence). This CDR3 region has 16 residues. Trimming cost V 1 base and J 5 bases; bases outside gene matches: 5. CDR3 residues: CATSRAGLAGTGELFF. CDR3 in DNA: TGTGCCACCAGCAGAGCGGGGCTAGCGGGAACCGGGGAGCTGTTTTTT. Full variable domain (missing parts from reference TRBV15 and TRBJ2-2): DAMVIQNPRYQVTQFGKPVTLSCSQTLNHNVMYWYQQKSSQAPKLLFHYYDKDFNNEADTPDNFQSRRPNTSFCFLDIRSPGLGDTAMYLCATSRAGLAGTGELFFGEGSRLTVL.

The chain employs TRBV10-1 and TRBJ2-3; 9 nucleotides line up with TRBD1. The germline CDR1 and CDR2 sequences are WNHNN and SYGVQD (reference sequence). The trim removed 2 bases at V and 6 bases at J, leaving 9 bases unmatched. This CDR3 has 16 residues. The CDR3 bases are TGCGCCAGCAGTGAGCCGGGACAGGGCGGATGGGATACGCAGTATTTT. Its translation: CASSEPGQGGWDTQYF.